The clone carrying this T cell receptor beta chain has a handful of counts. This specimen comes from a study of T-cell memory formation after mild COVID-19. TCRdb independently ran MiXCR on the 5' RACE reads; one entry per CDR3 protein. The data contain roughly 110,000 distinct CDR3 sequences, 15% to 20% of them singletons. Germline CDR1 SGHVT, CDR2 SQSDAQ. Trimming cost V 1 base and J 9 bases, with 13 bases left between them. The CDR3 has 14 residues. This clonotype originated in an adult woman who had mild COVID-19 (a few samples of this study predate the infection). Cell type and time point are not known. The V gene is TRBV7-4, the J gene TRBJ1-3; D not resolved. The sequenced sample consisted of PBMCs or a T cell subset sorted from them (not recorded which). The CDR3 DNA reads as TGTGCCAGCAGCTTAGGGCGGAAGTCGACCACCATATATTTT. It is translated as CASSLGRKSTTIYF.